The source of this T cell receptor beta chain is a study of T cell changes during pregnancy in multiple sclerosis. Between the trimmed V and J ends, which lost 6 bases and 13 bases, there was a span of 15 bases. The CDR3 length is 12 residues. Germline CDR1 MNHNY, CDR2 SVGAGI (reference sequence). The assay was immunoSEQ multiplex PCR, and TCRdb's table has in-frame clones only and misses some. The data contain about 51,000 clones, 75% to 95% of them seen just once; the ten biggest clones take up less than 3.5%. The chain uses TRBV6-6 and TRBJ1-4, with a possible D match to TRBD1 (6 bases). The clonotype was recovered from a female donor with multiple sclerosis, enrolled in a pregnancy study. Sample: CD8+ T cells from peripheral blood mononuclear cells, taken in the second trimester of pregnancy. The CDR3 here is CASSQDRWGLFF. For the CDR3, the DNA is TGTGCCAGCAGCCAGGACAGATGGGGACTGTTTTTT.